This TCR beta chain was recorded in a study of patients and donors after allogeneic stem cell transplantation. This CDR3 has 13 residues. Per the germline V gene, CDR1 is MDHEN and CDR2 is SYDVKM. The germline V and J ends were trimmed by 3 bases and 11 bases, with 16 bases remaining between them. TCRdb called the RT-PCR reads again in MiXCR, with one record for every CDR3 protein. The sample carries roughly 960,000 distinct CDR3 sequences, approximately 18% recorded once. The origin of this receptor is a human donor who was either an allogeneic HSCT recipient or a stem cell or donor lymphocyte infusion donor (not recorded which). It is not recorded whose cells these are; they may come from a transplant donor. The J gene is TRBJ1-1, the V gene TRBV28; D is unclear. The sequenced sample consisted of blood, either unsorted or a sorted T cell fraction (not recorded which). CDR3 sequence (DNA): TGTGCCAGCAGTTTTTCGGGCCTCCGAGGGGCTTTCTTT. Translation: CASSFSGLRGAFF.